These 15 T cell receptor beta chains were sequenced from one sample in a study of shared clonotypes between healthy human individuals. TCRdb's table, derived via immunoSEQ multiplex PCR, lists solely in-frame clones and lacks some. The sample holds about 1 million clones, around 74% seen once. Material for sequencing was memory CD4+ T cells sorted from blood. Subset given: CD45RA-negative fraction. Every receptor here comes from a man between 18 and 35 years old in good health.

The sample holds many counts of this clone. The J gene is TRBJ1-6, the V gene TRBV5-1; D is perhaps TRBD1 (5 bases). The CDR3 totals 14 residues. Germline loops: CDR1 SGHRS, CDR2 YFSETQ. Trimming left V 3 bases short and J 5 bases short, with 9 bases between. CDR3 protein: CASSSTANNSPLHF. The CDR3 DNA reads as TGCGCCAGCAGCTCGACAGCGAATAATTCACCCCTCCACTTT.

There are a few counts of this clone. The chain joins TRBV28 to TRBJ1-4; 9 bases map to TRBD1. Trimming removed 6 bases from V and 4 bases from J; junction bases left unmatched: 6. This CDR3 comprises 15 residues. Germline V CDR1 and CDR2: MDHEN, SYDVKM. The CDR3 DNA is TGTGCCAGCAGACCACCGGGACAGGGTAATGAAAAACTGTTTTTT. It encodes CASRPPGQGNEKLFF.

This chain links TRBV5-6 with TRBJ2-3; D possibly corresponds to TRBD1 (6 bases). Trimming stripped 6 bases from V and 2 bases from J, with 16 bases between. The CDR3 sequence is 15 residues long. Per the germline V gene, CDR1 is SGHDT and CDR2 is YYEEEE. The CDR3 DNA reads TGTGCCAGCACCCAAAAACAGGGAAACACAGATACGCAGTATTTT. Protein: CASTQKQGNTDTQYF. The entire variable domain, with the rest obtained from reference TRBV5-6 and TRBJ2-3, is as follows: DAGVTQSPTHLIKTRGQQVTLRCSPKSGHDTVSWYQQALGQGPQFIFQYYEEEERQRGNFPDRFSGHQFPNYSSELNVNALLLGDSALYLCASTQKQGNTDTQYFGPGTRLTVL.

This sequence joins TRBV14 and TRBJ2-2, with D perhaps given as TRBD1 or TRBD2 (5 bases each). The CDR3 has 14 amino acids. Germline V gene lookup returns CDR1 SGHDN and CDR2 FVKESK. Trimming removed 6 bases at V and 4 bases at J, with 12 bases between. As DNA, the CDR3 is TGTGCCAGCAGTACGGGACCTCTCACCGGGGAGCTGTTTTTT. Translating gives CASSTGPLTGELFF.

This clone was picked up many times. The germline gene is not matched at one end of the junction; a read error may be the cause. Other DNA sequences from this sample encode an identical CDR3 as well. This rearrangement joins TRBV5-1 to TRBJ2-1, with D maybe TRBD2 (6 bases). Germline lookup yields CDR1 SGHRS and CDR2 YFSETQ. The CDR3 runs to 15 residues. Written as DNA, the CDR3 is TGCGCCAGCAGTTTGGAGGGCAGCTCCTACAATGAGCAGTTCTTC. Amino acid sequence: CASSLEGSSYNEQFF.

The V and J genes are TRBV5-1 and TRBJ2-7, with D possibly matching TRBD2 (6 bases). The CDR3 covers 15 residues. Trimming left V 0 bases short and J 2 bases short, with 12 bases between. Germline V CDR1 and CDR2: SGHRS, YFSETQ. The CDR3 reads CASSLVAGPAYEQYF. CDR3 nucleotides: TGCGCCAGCAGCTTGGTGGCGGGGCCAGCCTACGAGCAGTACTTC.

CDR3 in amino acids: CASSPRMWGTHEQYF. The CDR3 DNA sequence: TGTGCCAGCAGCCCCCGTATGTGGGGAACCCACGAGCAGTACTTC. The chain links TRBV7-2 to TRBJ2-7; D is uncertain. CDR3 size: 15 residues. The germline CDR1 and CDR2 sequences are SGHTA and FQGNSA. V was clipped by 5 bases and J by 5 bases, with 19 bases between them.

This sequence joins TRBV6-1 and TRBJ1-1; D not resolved. The CDR3 runs 14 residues. Germline V gene lookup returns CDR1 MNHNS and CDR2 SASEGT. The germline V and J ends were trimmed by 2 bases and 2 bases, with 9 bases remaining between them. The CDR3 nucleotides are TGTGCCAGCAGTGAACATAGGGCTAACACTGAAGCTTTCTTT. This codes for CASSEHRANTEAFF.

V is TRBV4-2 and J is TRBJ2-1; the D gene could be TRBD1 or TRBD2 (6 bases each). The CDR3 sequence is 16 residues long. V shed 1 base and J shed 0 bases, with 10 bases lying between them. CDR1 and CDR2 from the germline V gene are LGHNA and YNFKEQ. In nucleotides, the CDR3 is TGTGCCAGCAGCCAAGTCGGGGGCCCCTCCTACAATGAGCAGTTCTTC. This codes for CASSQVGGPSYNEQFF.

CDR3 residues: CATLAGGNIANYGYTF. As DNA, the CDR3 is TGTGCCACCTTGGCGGGAGGCAACATAGCTAACTATGGCTACACCTTC. This sequence joins TRBV28 and TRBJ1-2; unclear D gene. Trimming left V 10 bases short and J 0 bases short, with 21 bases between. The germline V gene encodes CDR1 MDHEN and CDR2 SYDVKM. This CDR3 spans 16 amino acids.

This clone occurred a few times. The rearrangement links TRBV6-1 to TRBJ2-2; 7 bases map to TRBD1. CDR1 MNHNS and CDR2 SASEGT come from the germline V gene. J lost 4 bases, V lost 5 bases, and 7 bases had no gene match. The CDR3 covers 15 residues. The CDR3 sequence is CASSRGPHVTGELFF. CDR3 bases: TGTGCCAGCAGTAGGGGGCCCCATGTCACCGGGGAGCTGTTTTTT.

The chain joins TRBV5-8 to TRBJ1-5; 8 bases map to TRBD1. The CDR3 is 15 amino acids. CDR1 is SGHTS, CDR2 YDEGEE, per germline. J lost 6 bases, V lost 4 bases, and 9 bases had no gene match. The CDR3 protein is CASSTGTGPSQPQHF. CDR3 DNA: TGTGCCAGCAGCACCGGGACAGGTCCCAGTCAGCCCCAGCATTTT.

The chain combines TRBV18 with TRBJ2-7, with D hard to call. V was pared by 3 bases and J by 2 bases, with 8 bases between. Germline CDR1 KGHSH, CDR2 LQKENI. CDR3 length: 13 residues. CDR3 sequence: CASSPARTYEQYF. The CDR3 DNA follows: TGTGCCAGCTCACCGGCCCGAACCTACGAGCAGTACTTC.

V is TRBV29-1 and J is TRBJ2-1; 12 bases are shared with TRBD1. Trimming took 6 bases from V and 10 from J; bases not matched to a gene: 4. Per germline, CDR1 SQVTM and CDR2 ANQGSEA. The CDR3 covers 12 residues. The CDR3 sequence is CSVGQGAGEQFF. The CDR3 DNA follows: TGCAGCGTGGGACAGGGGGCCGGGGAGCAGTTCTTC.

There are many counts of this clone. V usage is TRBV7-9 and J usage is TRBJ2-1; maybe TRBD2 (5 bases). V was clipped by 0 bases and J by 7 bases, with 16 bases between them. The germline CDR1 and CDR2 sequences are SEHNR and FQNEAQ (reference sequence). The CDR3 is 16 amino acids. CDR3 sequence (DNA): TGTGCCAGCAGCTTAGCGCGGGCCCTTCGTGGGAATGAGCAGTTCTTC. Protein: CASSLARALRGNEQFF. Full variable domain (rest looked up from reference TRBV7-9 and TRBJ2-1): DTGVSQNPRHKITKRGQNVTFRCDPISEHNRLYWYRQTLGQGPEFLTYFQNEAQLEKSRLLSDRFSAERPKGSFSTLEIQRTEQGDSAMYLCASSLARALRGNEQFFGPGTRLTVL.